These 15 T cell receptor beta chains originate from one sample sequenced in a study of shared clonotypes between healthy human individuals. TCRdb's copy holds only in-frame clones and misses some; the assay was immunoSEQ multiplex PCR. Of about 2.5 million clones in the sample, 85% to 95% were seen once. The material sequenced was naive CD4+ T cells from PBMCs. Subset specified: CD45RA+ positively selected. These receptor sequences come from a man aged 18 to 30 in good health. Some clones in this sample may be carry-over from other donors' samples.

The gene calls are TRBV5-1 and TRBJ1-2; 7 bases are shared with TRBD1. V was pared by 3 bases and J by 0 bases, with 5 bases of the junction left unmatched. CDR1 is SGHRS and CDR2 is YFSETQ in the germline V gene. The CDR3 totals 15 residues. CDR3 amino acids: CASSSGGTANYGYTF. The CDR3 region has the DNA TGCGCCAGCAGCTCAGGGGGAACTGCTAACTATGGCTACACCTTC. Filled out from reference TRBV5-1 and TRBJ1-2, the complete variable domain reads KAGVTQTPRYLIKTRGQQVTLSCSPISGHRSVSWYQQTPGQGLQFLFEYFSETQRNKGNFPGRFSGRQFSNSRSEMNVSTLELGDSALYLCASSSGGTANYGYTFGSGTRLTVV.

This chain connects TRBV5-6 to TRBJ2-5; 9 nucleotides agree with TRBD1. The CDR3 totals 14 residues. J was trimmed by 2 bases and V by 4 bases; bases with no gene match: 3. The V gene's germline CDR1 is SGHDT and CDR2 YYEEEE. CDR3: CASSAGTGQETQYF. The CDR3 coding sequence is TGTGCCAGCAGCGCCGGGACAGGGCAAGAGACCCAGTACTTC.

In this sample, this clone turned up a few times. The gene calls are TRBV19 and TRBJ1-1; TRBD1 might be the D (5 bases). With 2 bases removed from V and 0 bases from J, the gap between germline ends came to 13 bases. Looked up from germline, CDR1 is LNHDA and CDR2 is SQIVND (reference sequence). The CDR3 length is 16 residues. The CDR3 DNA reads TGTGCCAGTAGTATATCCTGGGGCAGCATGAACACTGAAGCTTTCTTT. The encoded protein is CASSISWGSMNTEAFF.

V and J are TRBV2 and TRBJ2-7; D unclear. The CDR3 sequence is 17 residues long. Germline CDR1 is SNHLY and CDR2 is FYNNEI. Trimming stripped 0 bases from V and 1 base from J, with 16 bases between. CDR3 protein: CASSEALLGRQSYEQYF. The CDR3 DNA follows: TGTGCCAGCAGTGAAGCGCTTCTAGGTCGGCAGTCCTACGAGCAGTACTTC.

The rearrangement uses TRBV5-1 and TRBJ2-5; D is undetermined. The germline CDR1 and CDR2 sequences are SGHRS and YFSETQ. This CDR3 comprises 14 residues. V lost 2 bases to trimming and J lost 0 bases, with 8 bases between them. For the CDR3, the DNA is TGCGCCAGCAGCTTATCAGTAAACCAAGAGACCCAGTACTTC. This sequence encodes CASSLSVNQETQYF.

To note about this clone: The sample holds other DNA sequences that translate to the same CDR3. The rearrangement uses TRBV18 and TRBJ2-7; 15 nucleotides match TRBD2. The CDR3 runs to 16 residues. Germline assignment: CDR1 KGHSH and CDR2 LQKENI. Trimming cost V 6 bases and J 1 base; bases outside gene matches: 4. The CDR3 loop is CASSPGLAGGSYEQYF. In DNA form, the CDR3 reads TGTGCCAGCTCGCCGGGACTAGCGGGAGGATCCTACGAGCAGTACTTC.

This clone was detected a few times. Different DNA sequences within this sample yield the same CDR3. The chain links TRBV9 to TRBJ2-3; no clear D. Germline assignment: CDR1 SGDLS and CDR2 YYNGEE. There are 13 residues in the CDR3. Trimming cost V 0 bases and J 0 bases, with 2 bases left between them. The CDR3 loop reads CASSVGSTDTQYF. CDR3 DNA: TGTGCCAGCAGCGTAGGCAGCACAGATACGCAGTATTTT.

The CDR3 here is CASSGGSSGRARYEQYF. The CDR3 bases are TGTGCCAGCAGCGGGGGGTCTAGCGGGAGGGCCCGGTACGAGCAGTACTTC. The chain combines TRBV2 with TRBJ2-7, with 12 bases lining up with TRBD2. This CDR3 has 17 amino acids. V gave up 6 bases and J gave up 4 bases; unmatched junction bases: 13. CDR1 and CDR2 from the germline V gene are SNHLY and FYNNEI.

V usage is TRBV4-1 and J usage is TRBJ2-3; D is uncertain. Germline V CDR1 and CDR2: MGHRA, YSYEKL. V shed 0 bases and J shed 4 bases, with 5 bases lying between them. This CDR3 has 13 residues. The CDR3 is CASSQEVADTQYF. The CDR3 coding sequence is TGCGCCAGCAGCCAAGAGGTCGCAGATACGCAGTATTTT.

This chain uses TRBV6-1 with TRBJ1-5, with no clear D. V was clipped by 5 bases and J by 0 bases, with 8 bases between them. The CDR3 is made up of 14 amino acids. The V gene's germline CDR1 is MNHNS and CDR2 SASEGT. DNA for the CDR3: TGTGCCAGCAGTAAACAATATAGCAATCAGCCCCAGCATTTT. Its protein is CASSKQYSNQPQHF.

This chain connects TRBV28 to TRBJ2-2; no definite D call. V was trimmed by 6 bases and J by 7 bases, leaving 15 bases between them. The CDR3 loop spans 14 amino acids. Germline lookup yields CDR1 MDHEN and CDR2 SYDVKM. DNA for the CDR3: TGTGCCAGCAGCCCCCATGGGCTTATCGGGGAGCTGTTTTTT. This codes for CASSPHGLIGELFF.

The chain carries TRBV28 and TRBJ1-5; perhaps TRBD1 as D (6 bases). Trimming stripped 4 bases from V and 2 bases from J, with 9 bases between. The CDR3 has 14 residues. CDR1 MDHEN and CDR2 SYDVKM come from the germline V gene. The CDR3 DNA reads TGTGCCAGCAGTTGGGGGCTGGGCAATCAGCCCCAGCATTTT. This sequence encodes CASSWGLGNQPQHF.

The V gene is TRBV29-1, the J gene TRBJ2-1; no reliable D call. Germline CDR1 is SQVTM and CDR2 is ANQGSEA. The germline V and J ends were trimmed by 4 bases and 7 bases, with 8 bases remaining between them. The CDR3 loop spans 11 amino acids. CDR3: CSVAEANEQFF. In DNA form, the CDR3 reads TGCAGCGTTGCTGAAGCGAATGAGCAGTTCTTC.

This chain connects TRBV28 to TRBJ2-7; 9 bases fit TRBD1. There are 14 residues in the CDR3. From germline, CDR1 is MDHEN and CDR2 SYDVKM. V lost 6 bases, J lost 4 bases, and 7 bases stayed unmatched. The CDR3 protein is CASSGLGQGYEQYF. The CDR3 DNA reads as TGTGCCAGCAGCGGACTTGGACAGGGGTACGAGCAGTACTTC.

Only a few counts were recorded for this clone. The rearrangement joins TRBV14 to TRBJ1-1; TRBD1 is a possible D gene (6 bases). CDR3 length: 15 residues. V lost 3 bases and J lost 6, with 17 bases in between. Germline CDR1 is SGHDN and CDR2 is FVKESK. The CDR3 reads CASSQLQGPRSEAFF. The CDR3 region has the DNA TGTGCCAGCAGCCAGCTACAGGGTCCGAGGTCTGAAGCTTTCTTT.